The 10 T cell receptor beta chains below were found in one sample sequenced in a study of CD8 T cells in ankylosing spondylitis. Points from the study as a whole: Several highly homologous variants made up a TCR beta motif that seemed to typify ankylosing spondylitis blood.

These TCRs' antigens remain unknown. One entry per CDR3 protein results from TCRdb running MiXCR on the 5' RACE reads. The sample yields 650,000 to 800,000 distinct CDR3 sequences, 15% to 20% seen once. The specimen sequenced was blood, either unsorted or a sorted T cell fraction (not recorded which). Receptors were obtained from a male donor with ankylosing spondylitis.

The rearrangement uses TRBV3-1 and TRBJ2-7, with D unresolved. This CDR3 spans 15 amino acids. Germline CDR1 LGHDT, CDR2 YNNKEL (reference sequence). Trimming cost V 4 bases and J 5 bases, with 18 bases left between them. CDR3 sequence (DNA): TGTGCCAGCAGCCTGACCAAGCTACGAGCAGACGAGCAGTACTTC. It specifies CASSLTKLRADEQYF.

This clonotype occurred a few times. V is TRBV10-2 and J is TRBJ2-2; unclear D gene. Germline CDR1 reads WSHSY; CDR2 reads SAAADI. The ends were cut back, 5 bases at V and 0 bases at J, with 4 bases in the middle. The CDR3 is 13 amino acids. The CDR3, as DNA: TGCGCCAGCAGTAAGCCGAACACCGGGGAGCTGTTTTTT. Translating it yields CASSKPNTGELFF.

This clonotype was seen a handful of times. The J gene is TRBJ2-7, the V gene TRBV7-9; TRBD1 matches at 9 bases. The CDR3 extends over 13 amino acids. V shed 5 bases, J shed 9 bases, and the junction held 8 bases outside the gene matches. CDR1 SEHNR and CDR2 FQNEAQ come from the germline V gene (reference sequence). The CDR3 region has the DNA TGTGCCAGCAGCCCAGCCCTGGACAGGGGGCAGTACTTC. This translates into CASSPALDRGQYF.

The chain links TRBV5-5 to TRBJ2-5; D is unresolved. This CDR3 spans 16 amino acids. Between the trimmed V and J ends, which lost 5 bases and 1 base, there was a span of 18 bases. CDR1 is SGHKS, CDR2 YYEKEE, per germline (reference sequence). This CDR3 is CASRINPESAQETQYF. DNA of the CDR3: TGTGCCAGCAGAATAAACCCTGAGTCAGCCCAAGAGACCCAGTACTTC.

This clonotype was picked up a small number of times. The rearrangement uses TRBV28 and TRBJ2-3, with D perhaps TRBD1 or TRBD2 (6 bases each). The V gene lost 5 bases and the J gene lost 4 bases, with 13 bases spanning the gap. CDR3 size: 14 residues. CDR1 is MDHEN and CDR2 is SYDVKM in the germline V gene. CDR3: CASSDGGRADTQYF. The CDR3 nucleotides are TGTGCCAGCAGTGACGGGGGCAGGGCAGATACGCAGTATTTT.

This clonotype was seen a handful of times. The chain combines TRBV12-3 or TRBV12-4 with TRBJ2-5; no reliable D call. V was trimmed by 6 bases and J by 5 bases, leaving 16 bases between them. This CDR3 comprises 14 residues. The CDR3, as DNA: TGTGCCAGCAGCGTCCGGCTAACGAGGGAGACCCAGTACTTC. Amino acids: CASSVRLTRETQYF.

This chain uses TRBV6-1 with TRBJ1-1; TRBD1 might be the D (6 bases). Germline assignment: CDR1 MNHNS and CDR2 SASEGT. The CDR3 sequence is 12 residues long. Trimming left V 6 bases short and J 4 bases short, with 9 bases between. In nucleotides, the CDR3 is TGTGCCAGCAGAGACAGGCCCACTGAAGCTTTCTTT. It is translated as CASRDRPTEAFF.

V and J are TRBV6-1 and TRBJ2-2, with D possibly matching TRBD2 (6 bases). Trimming pared 6 bases from V and 5 bases from J, leaving 16 bases between. The CDR3 has 15 residues. CDR1 MNHNS and CDR2 SASEGT come from the germline V gene. In DNA, the CDR3 is TGTGCCAGCAGGACCACTAGCTCTGGGACCGGGGAGCTGTTTTTT. Protein sequence: CASRTTSSGTGELFF.

The genes are TRBV2 and TRBJ1-4, with D perhaps matching TRBD1 (6 bases). V lost 2 bases to trimming and J lost 8 bases, with 9 bases between them. The CDR3 contains 13 residues. CDR1 SNHLY and CDR2 FYNNEI come from the germline V gene. The CDR3 loop reads CASSESQGEKLFF. The CDR3 DNA reads as TGTGCCAGCAGTGAATCGCAGGGGGAAAAACTGTTTTTT.

This clonotype occurred a few times. The chain carries TRBV5-1 and TRBJ1-1; no firm D call. Germline V gene sequence: CDR1 SGHRS, CDR2 YFSETQ. This CDR3 is 15 amino acids long. V shed 2 bases and J shed 1 base, with 12 bases lying between them. CDR3 sequence reads: CASSLGTEKNTEAFF. The CDR3 DNA follows: TGCGCCAGCAGCTTAGGTACGGAAAAGAACACTGAAGCTTTCTTT. Combining the CDR3 with reference TRBV5-1 and TRBJ1-1 gives the whole variable domain KAGVTQTPRYLIKTRGQQVTLSCSPISGHRSVSWYQQTPGQGLQFLFEYFSETQRNKGNFPGRFSGRQFSNSRSEMNVSTLELGDSALYLCASSLGTEKNTEAFFGQGTRLTVV.